The present TCR beta chain was sequenced within a study of T cell clonality in common variable immunodeficiency. Broader study findings: CVID patient heterogeneity limited repertoire-clinical complication correlations. Reportedly, TCR beta sequences from common variable immunodeficiency showed fewer deletions and N-nucleotide insertions. Fewer TCRbeta clones were shared among CVID subjects than controls.

Control and CVID samples contributed equal amounts of genomic DNA. The protocol was immunoSEQ multiplex PCR, while the TCRdb copy is restricted to in-frame clones and leaves out a portion. The sample has 25,000 to 30,000 clones, none seen only once. Germline V gene lookup returns CDR1 SNHLY and CDR2 FYNNEI. CDR3 length: 11 amino acids. This clone was counted a few times. Its matching antigen is unknown. A read error may produce the germline difference seen at one junction end. From the germline J gene comes the end of the CDR3, since the read stops 3 residues before it. Different DNA sequences within this sample yield the same CDR3. Diagnosis required reduced IgG, IgA and/or IgM with specific antibody deficiency.

Sequenced: peripheral blood mononuclear cells. The sequence came from a human donor with common variable immunodeficiency. The chain joins TRBV2 to TRBJ2-7; D unresolved. CDR3 DNA (partial): TGTGCCAGTAGTGTCCGTCACGAG. Its protein product is CASSVRHE. The whole CDR3 protein reads CASSVRHEQYF.